Below, one T cell receptor (beta chain) is given with its context. Its antigen is not identified. This specimen belongs to a study of cytomegalovirus exposure and HLA in healthy donors. This CDR3 comprises 13 residues. The germline V gene has CDR1 SNHLY and CDR2 FYNNEI. Trimming pared 2 bases from V and 3 bases from J, leaving 8 bases between. Study observations and caveats: For TCR beta chains, V- and J-gene trimming was later linked to a missense DCLRE1C variant.

In the PCR, 60 Vbeta and 13 Jbeta primers were used. The table came from immunoSEQ multiplex PCR; TCRdb's copy has only in-frame clones and leaves some out. Among 100,000 to 120,000 clones, just under 80% were seen once, and the ten largest hold 5.6%. The sequenced sample consisted of PBMCs. The TCR was taken from a male donor in good health and CMV-seronegative. V is TRBV2 and J is TRBJ2-7, with D unclear. The CDR3: CASSESYNYEQYF. The CDR3 DNA sequence: TGTGCCAGCAGTGAATCTTATAACTACGAGCAGTACTTC.